The following is a T cell receptor beta chain sequence with its context. Its antigen is unknown. Between the trimmed V and J ends, which lost 1 base and 13 bases, there was a span of 14 bases. The CDR3 spans 13 residues. Germline CDR1 reads MGHDK; CDR2 reads SYGVNS. The source of the sample is a study of post-analysis software for immune sequencing data. Study information: Courses of disease covered relapsing-remitting, secondary progressive and progressive-relapsing multiple sclerosis. Study results and caveats: TRBV5-6, TRBV5-1 and TRBV20-1 were among a handful of TRBV segments more frequent in patients than controls. Compared against controls, patients with multiple sclerosis displayed significantly lower normalized Chao1 diversity.

Unique molecular identifiers were present in the TCR beta cDNA libraries. Roughly 0.5 million cDNA molecules were obtained from around 1 to 10 million T cells. MiXCR, applied by TCRdb to the PCR reads, yields one record per CDR3 protein. The sample consists of roughly 650,000 distinct CDR3 sequences, approximately 59% of them appearing once. This chain joins TRBV25-1 and TRBJ2-4; D possibly uses TRBD1 or TRBD2 (6 bases each). This receptor was obtained from a girl aged 2 to 10 with multiple sclerosis. The sequenced material came from blood. The CDR3 loop is CASSEWRGEGQYF. The CDR3 DNA follows: TGTGCCAGCAGTGAATGGAGGGGGGAAGGGCAGTACTTC.